The text below deals with one T cell receptor (beta chain). The antigen is not known. These data come from a study of post-analysis software for immune sequencing data. Study background: Progressive-relapsing, secondary progressive and relapsing-remitting multiple sclerosis were among the disease courses included. Study-wide results and limits: Among multiple sclerosis patients, normalized Chao1 diversity was significantly below that of controls. A handful of TRBV segments were significantly more frequent in patients than in controls. TRBV5-6, TRBV5-1 and TRBV20-1 were among these segments. Under F measure analysis, samples from one preparation batch co-clustered strongly.

V was pared by 1 base and J by 3 bases, with 16 bases between. CDR3 length: 16 residues. Germline CDR1 LNHDA, CDR2 SQIVND (reference sequence). Presence of unique molecular identifiers characterized the TCR beta cDNA libraries. There were about 1 to 10 million T cells, and approximately 500,000 cDNA molecules came from them. Using its own MiXCR run on the PCR reads, TCRdb lists one record per CDR3 protein. The data show some 190,000 distinct CDR3 sequences, about 30% seen once. This TCR was sampled from a girl under 18 with multiple sclerosis. The sequenced material came from blood. The chain uses TRBV19 and TRBJ2-7; no definite D call. CDR3 in DNA: TGTGCCAGTAGTATAGGACTGTCGGCAGGTAGCTACGAGCAGTACTTC. Translated, it gives CASSIGLSAGSYEQYF.